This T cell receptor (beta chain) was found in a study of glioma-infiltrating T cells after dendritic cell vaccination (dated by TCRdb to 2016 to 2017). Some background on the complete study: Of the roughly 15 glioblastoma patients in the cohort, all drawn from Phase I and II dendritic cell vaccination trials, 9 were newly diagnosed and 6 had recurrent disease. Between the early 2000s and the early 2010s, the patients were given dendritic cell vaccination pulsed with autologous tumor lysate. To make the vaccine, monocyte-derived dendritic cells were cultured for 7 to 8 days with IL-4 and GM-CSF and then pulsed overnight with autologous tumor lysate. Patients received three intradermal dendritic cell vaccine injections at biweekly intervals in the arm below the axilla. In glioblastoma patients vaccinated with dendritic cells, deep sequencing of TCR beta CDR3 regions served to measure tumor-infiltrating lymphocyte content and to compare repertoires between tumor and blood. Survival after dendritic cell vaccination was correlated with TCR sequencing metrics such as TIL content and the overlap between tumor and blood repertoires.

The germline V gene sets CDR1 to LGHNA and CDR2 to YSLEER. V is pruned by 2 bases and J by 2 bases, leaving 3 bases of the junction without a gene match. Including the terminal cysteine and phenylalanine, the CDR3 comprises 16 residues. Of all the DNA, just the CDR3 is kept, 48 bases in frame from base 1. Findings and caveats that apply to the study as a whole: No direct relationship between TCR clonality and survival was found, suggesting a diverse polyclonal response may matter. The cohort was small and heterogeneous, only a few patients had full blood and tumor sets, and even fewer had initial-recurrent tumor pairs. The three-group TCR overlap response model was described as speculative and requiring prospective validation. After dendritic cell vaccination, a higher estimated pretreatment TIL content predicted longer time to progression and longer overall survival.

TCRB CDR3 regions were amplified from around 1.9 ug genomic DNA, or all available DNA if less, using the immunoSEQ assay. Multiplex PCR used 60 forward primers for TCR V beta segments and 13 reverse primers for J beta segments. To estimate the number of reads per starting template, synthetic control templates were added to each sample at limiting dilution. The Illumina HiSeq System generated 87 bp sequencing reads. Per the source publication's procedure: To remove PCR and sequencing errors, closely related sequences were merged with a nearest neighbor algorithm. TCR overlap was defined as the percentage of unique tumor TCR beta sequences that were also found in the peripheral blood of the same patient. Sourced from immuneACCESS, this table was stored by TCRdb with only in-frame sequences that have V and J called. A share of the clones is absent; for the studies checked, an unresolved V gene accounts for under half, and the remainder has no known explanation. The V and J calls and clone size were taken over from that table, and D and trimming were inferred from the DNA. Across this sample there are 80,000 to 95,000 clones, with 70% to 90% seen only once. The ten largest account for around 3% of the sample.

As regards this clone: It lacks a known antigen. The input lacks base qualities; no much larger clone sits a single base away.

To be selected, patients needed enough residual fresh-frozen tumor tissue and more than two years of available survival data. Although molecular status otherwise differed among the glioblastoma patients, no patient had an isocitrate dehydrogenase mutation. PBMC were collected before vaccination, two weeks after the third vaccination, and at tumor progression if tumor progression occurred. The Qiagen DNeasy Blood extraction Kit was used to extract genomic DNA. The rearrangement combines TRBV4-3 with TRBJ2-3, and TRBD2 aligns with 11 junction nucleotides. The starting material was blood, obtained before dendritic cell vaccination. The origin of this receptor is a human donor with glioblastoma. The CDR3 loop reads CASSQSLAGDTDTQYF. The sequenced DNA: TGCGCCAGCAGCCAATCACTAGCGGGAGACACAGATACGCAGTATTTT.